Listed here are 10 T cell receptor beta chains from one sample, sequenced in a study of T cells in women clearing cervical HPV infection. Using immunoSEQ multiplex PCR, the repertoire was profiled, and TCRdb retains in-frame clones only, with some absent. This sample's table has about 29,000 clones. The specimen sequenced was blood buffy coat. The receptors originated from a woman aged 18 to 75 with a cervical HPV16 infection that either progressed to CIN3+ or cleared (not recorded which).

The CDR3 DNA, read in part, is TGTGCCACCAGCAGAGATAAGGGGGGGACTGAA. Its translation is CATSRDKGGTE. The entire CDR3 protein is CATSRDKGGTEAFF. The rearrangement links TRBV15 to TRBJ1-1, with D possibly being TRBD1 (6 bases). The read gets to within 3 residues of the CDR3 end, and the germline J gene fills in the rest. The V end lost 0 bases, the J end lost 5 bases, and 10 bases lay between the germline ends. The CDR3 is 14 residues long. CDR1 LNHNV and CDR2 YYDKDF come from the germline V gene (reference sequence).

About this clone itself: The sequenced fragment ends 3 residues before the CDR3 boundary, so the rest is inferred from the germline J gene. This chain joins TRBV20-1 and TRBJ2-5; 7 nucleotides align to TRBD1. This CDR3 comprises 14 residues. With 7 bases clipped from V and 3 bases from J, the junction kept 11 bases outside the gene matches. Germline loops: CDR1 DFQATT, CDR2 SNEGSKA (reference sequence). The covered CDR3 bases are TGCAGTGTACCGAGGGGGACAGAGAAAGAGACC. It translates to CSVPRGTEKET. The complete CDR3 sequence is CSVPRGTEKETQYF.

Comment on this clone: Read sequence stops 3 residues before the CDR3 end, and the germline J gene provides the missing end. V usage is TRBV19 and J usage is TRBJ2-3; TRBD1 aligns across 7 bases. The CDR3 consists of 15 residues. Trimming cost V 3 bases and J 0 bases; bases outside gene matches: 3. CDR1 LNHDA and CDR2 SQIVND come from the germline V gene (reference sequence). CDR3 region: CASSMDRSSTDTQYF. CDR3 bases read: TGTGCCAGTAGTATGGACAGGTCTAGCACAGATACG.

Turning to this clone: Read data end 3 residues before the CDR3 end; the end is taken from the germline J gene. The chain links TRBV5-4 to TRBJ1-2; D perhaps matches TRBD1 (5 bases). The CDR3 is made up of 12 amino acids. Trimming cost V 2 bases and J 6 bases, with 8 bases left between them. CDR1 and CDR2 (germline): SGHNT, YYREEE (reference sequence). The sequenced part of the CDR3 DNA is TGTGCCAGCAGCTTCGACAGTGATGGC. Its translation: CASSFDSDG. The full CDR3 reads CASSFDSDGYTF.

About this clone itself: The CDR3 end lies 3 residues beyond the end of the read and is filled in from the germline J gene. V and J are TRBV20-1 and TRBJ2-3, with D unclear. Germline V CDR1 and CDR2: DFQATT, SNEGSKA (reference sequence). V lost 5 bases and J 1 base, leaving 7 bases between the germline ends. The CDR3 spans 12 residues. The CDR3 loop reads CSAATGTDTQYF. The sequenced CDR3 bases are TGCAGTGCTGCGACTGGCACAGATACG.

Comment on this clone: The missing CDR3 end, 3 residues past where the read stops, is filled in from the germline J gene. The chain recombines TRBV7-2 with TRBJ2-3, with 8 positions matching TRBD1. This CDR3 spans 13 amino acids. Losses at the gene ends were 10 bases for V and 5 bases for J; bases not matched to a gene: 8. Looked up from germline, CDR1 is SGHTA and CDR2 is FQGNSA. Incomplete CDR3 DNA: TGTGCCACCCAGACAGGGGCCGGAGATACG. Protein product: CATQTGAGDT. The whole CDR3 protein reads CATQTGAGDTQYF. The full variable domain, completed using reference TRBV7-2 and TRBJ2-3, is GAGVSQSPSNKVTEKGKDVELRCDPISGHTALYWYRQSLGQGLEFLIYFQGNSAPDKSGLPSDRFSAERTGGSVSTLTIQRTQQEDSAVYLCATQTGAGDTQYFGPGTRLTVL.

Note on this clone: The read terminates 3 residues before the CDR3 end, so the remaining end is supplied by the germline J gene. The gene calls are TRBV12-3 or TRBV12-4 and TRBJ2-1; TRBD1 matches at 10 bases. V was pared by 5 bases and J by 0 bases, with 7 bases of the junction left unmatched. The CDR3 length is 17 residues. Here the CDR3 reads CASSPGTGANSYNEQFF. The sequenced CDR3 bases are TGTGCCAGCAGTCCCGGGACAGGGGCAAACTCCTACAATGAG.

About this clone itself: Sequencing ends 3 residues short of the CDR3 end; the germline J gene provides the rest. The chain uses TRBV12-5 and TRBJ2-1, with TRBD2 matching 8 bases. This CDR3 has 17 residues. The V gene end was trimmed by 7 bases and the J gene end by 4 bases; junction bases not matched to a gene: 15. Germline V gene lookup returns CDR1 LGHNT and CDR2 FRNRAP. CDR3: CASAHGSLAGQYNEQFF. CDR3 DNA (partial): TGTGCTAGTGCCCACGGTTCGCTAGCGGGTCAGTACAATGAG.

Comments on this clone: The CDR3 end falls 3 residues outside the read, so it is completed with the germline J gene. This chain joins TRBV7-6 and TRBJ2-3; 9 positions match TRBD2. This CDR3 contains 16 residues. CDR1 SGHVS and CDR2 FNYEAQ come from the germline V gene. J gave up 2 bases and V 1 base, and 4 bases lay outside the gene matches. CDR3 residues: CASSLEAGGLTDTQYF. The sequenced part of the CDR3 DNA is TGTGCCAGCAGCTTAGAAGCGGGAGGCCTCACAGATACG.

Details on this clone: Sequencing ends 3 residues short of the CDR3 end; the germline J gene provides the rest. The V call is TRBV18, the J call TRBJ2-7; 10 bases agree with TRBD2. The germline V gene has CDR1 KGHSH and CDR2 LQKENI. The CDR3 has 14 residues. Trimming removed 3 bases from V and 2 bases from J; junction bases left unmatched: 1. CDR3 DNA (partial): TGTGCCAGCTCACCCGGGACTAGCGCCTACGAG. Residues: CASSPGTSAYE. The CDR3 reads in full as CASSPGTSAYEQYF.